The source of this T cell receptor beta chain is a study of blood T cell repertoires in COVID-19. Sequenced by immunoSEQ multiplex PCR; TCRdb stores in-frame clones only, minus some. This sample carries 36,000 or so clones, around 90% of them seen once, and the ten largest clones take less than 5.5%. This CDR3 comprises 15 residues. The trim removed 4 bases at V and 4 bases at J, leaving 9 bases unmatched. CDR1 is SGHTA and CDR2 is FQGTGA in the germline V gene. The rearrangement uses TRBV7-3 and TRBJ2-7; TRBD1 matches at 8 bases. Sequencing was carried out using peripheral blood. The TCR comes from a woman in her seventies with active COVID-19. CDR3 in DNA: TGTGCCAGCAGCTCAGACAGGGGCGTTAGTTACGAGCAGTACTTC. Translating it yields CASSSDRGVSYEQYF.